This passage covers 23 T cell receptor beta chains from one sample sequenced in a study of vaccination and CD4 T cells after COVID-19. Treatment here: approximately 9-day PBMC culture with coronavirus spike peptide pools or control peptides (ViraFEST assay). With the Oncomine TCR Beta short-read assay, DNA from cultured CD4+ T cells was sequenced. TCRdb independently ran MiXCR on the PCR reads; one entry per CDR3 protein. The profile shows 12,000 to 15,000 distinct CDR3 sequences, approximately 52% of them singletons. These receptors' targets are unknown. The sequencing input was CD4+ T cells from blood, cultured in vitro. These receptors originate from a human donor who had recovered from COVID-19.

The genes are TRBV11-2 and TRBJ2-7, with 13 bases aligning to TRBD2. CDR3 length: 14 residues. Losses at the gene ends were 5 bases for V and 9 bases for J; bases not matched to a gene: 7. Germline V lookup: CDR1 SGHAT, CDR2 FQNNGV. The CDR3 sequence: CASSIGLAGVRQYF. The CDR3 DNA sequence: TGTGCCAGCAGCATAGGACTAGCGGGAGTACGGCAGTACTTC.

This clonotype is medium-sized in the sample. The V call is TRBV11-3, the J call TRBJ2-7, with D unclear. Trimming shortened V by 1 base and J by 1 base, and 11 bases separated the two germline ends. Germline assignment: CDR1 SGHNT and CDR2 YENEEA. The CDR3 length is 15 residues. The CDR3 nucleotides read TGTGCCAGCAGCTTAGGGGCAGTTCCTTCCTACGAGCAGTACTTC. It specifies CASSLGAVPSYEQYF.

The genes are TRBV11-2 and TRBJ1-2, with TRBD1 as a possible D gene (5 bases). The CDR3 spans 14 residues. Germline CDR1 and CDR2: SGHAT and FQNNGV. V was pared by 1 base and J by 4 bases, with 10 bases between. CDR3 in DNA: TGTGCCAGCAGCTTAGGACAGCAAGTCTATGGCTACACCTTC. Protein sequence: CASSLGQQVYGYTF.

V usage is TRBV10-3 and J usage is TRBJ2-3, with TRBD1 identical over 9 bases. Looked up from germline, CDR1 is ENHRY and CDR2 is SYGVKD. The CDR3 contains 16 residues. The trim removed 2 bases at V and 7 bases at J, leaving 10 bases unmatched. The CDR3 is CAISEGLGQGSNTQYF. For the CDR3, the DNA is TGTGCCATCAGTGAGGGTTTGGGACAGGGATCAAATACGCAGTATTTT.

This clonotype was observed a handful of times. This chain links TRBV19 with TRBJ1-2; 8 bases line up with TRBD1. The V gene end was trimmed by 7 bases and the J gene end by 7 bases; junction bases not matched to a gene: 8. CDR3 length: 13 residues. Germline V gene lookup returns CDR1 LNHDA and CDR2 SQIVND (reference sequence). The CDR3 spells CASNNLRGLGYTF. The DNA for the CDR3 is TGTGCCAGTAACAACCTCAGGGGGCTTGGCTACACCTTC.

This clonotype has just a few counts. J is TRBJ2-1 and V is TRBV20-1; 7 bases fit TRBD2. Germline V CDR1 and CDR2: DFQATT, SNEGSKA (reference sequence). V was clipped by 2 bases and J by 8 bases; unmatched bases: 6. This CDR3 is 13 amino acids long. CDR3 coding DNA: TGCAGTGCTAGAAGTCCCGGGGGGTATGAGCAGTTCTTC. It encodes CSARSPGGYEQFF.

This sequence joins TRBV20-1 and TRBJ1-2, with D possibly matching TRBD1 (5 bases). The CDR3 runs to 11 residues. V lost 6 bases and J lost 7, with 12 bases in between. Looked up from germline, CDR1 is DFQATT and CDR2 is SNEGSKA (reference sequence). CDR3 nucleotide sequence: TGCAGTGCACCTGACGGGGGTGGCTACACCTTC. The encoded protein is CSAPDGGGYTF.

The rearrangement joins TRBV9 to TRBJ1-2; D call uncertain. This CDR3 contains 13 residues. V lost 2 bases and J lost 4, with 9 bases in between. Per the germline V gene, CDR1 is SGDLS and CDR2 is YYNGEE. DNA for the CDR3: TGTGCCAGCAGCGTCGGCAGCTTCTATGGCTACACCTTC. Protein product: CASSVGSFYGYTF.

This sequence joins TRBV20-1 and TRBJ1-4, with 12 nucleotides matching TRBD1. Germline V gives CDR1 DFQATT, CDR2 SNEGSKA (reference sequence). The CDR3 extends over 16 amino acids. The ends lost 6 bases at V and 7 bases at J; junction bases unmatched: 12. The CDR3 DNA follows: TGCAGTGCCTCCGGGACAGGGGGCGATCGGGGTGAAAAACTGTTTTTT. Translating it yields CSASGTGGDRGEKLFF.

The chain carries TRBV11-2 and TRBJ2-1; weak D call: TRBD2 (5 bases). CDR1 is SGHAT, CDR2 FQNNGV, per germline. V lost 3 bases and J 8 bases, leaving 17 bases between the germline ends. The length of the CDR3 is 15 residues. The CDR3 nucleotides are TGTGCCAGCAGCTTGAATACTAGGCCCATCGATGAGCAGTTCTTC. Translating gives CASSLNTRPIDEQFF. Based on the CDR3 plus reference TRBV11-2 and TRBJ2-1, the full variable domain is EAGVAQSPRYKIIEKRQSVAFWCNPISGHATLYWYQQILGQGPKLLIQFQNNGVVDDSQLPKDRFSAERLKGVDSTLKIQPAKLEDSAVYLCASSLNTRPIDEQFFGPGTRLTVL.

CDR3 residues: CAWNLNYGYTF. The CDR3 nucleotides are TGTGCCTGGAACCTCAACTATGGCTACACCTTC. The rearrangement joins TRBV30 to TRBJ1-2, with unresolved D. Germline V lookup: CDR1 GTSNPN, CDR2 SVGIG (reference sequence). The germline V and J ends were trimmed by 4 bases and 2 bases, with 5 bases remaining between them. This CDR3 contains 11 residues.

This chain joins TRBV7-9 and TRBJ1-5; no firm D call. Trimming stripped 3 bases from V and 6 bases from J, with 6 bases between. CDR1 is SEHNR and CDR2 is FQNEAQ in the germline V gene (reference sequence). The CDR3 sequence is 12 residues long. CDR3 loop: CASSLMAQPQHF. Here the CDR3 DNA reads TGTGCCAGCAGCTTGATGGCTCAGCCCCAGCATTTT.

Only a few counts were recorded for this clonotype. The chain is built from TRBV19 and TRBJ1-2; unclear D gene. Trimming took 3 bases from V and 8 from J, leaving 16 bases between them. This CDR3 region has 14 residues. Germline assignment: CDR1 LNHDA and CDR2 SQIVND (reference sequence). This CDR3 is CASSIDGPWGGYTF. CDR3 nucleotide sequence: TGTGCCAGTAGTATTGACGGTCCTTGGGGAGGCTACACCTTC.

The chain is built from TRBV12-3 or TRBV12-4 and TRBJ2-1; D is undetermined. This CDR3 region has 12 residues. Trimming took 10 bases from V and 4 from J, leaving 11 bases between them. The CDR3 DNA reads as TGTGCCACTACGACTGCTTACAATGAGCAGTTCTTC. Protein sequence: CATTTAYNEQFF.

The chain joins TRBV20-1 to TRBJ2-3; D not certain. The V and J ends lost 6 bases and 2 bases respectively, with 15 bases between them. Per germline, CDR1 DFQATT and CDR2 SNEGSKA (reference sequence). This CDR3 has 14 amino acids. The CDR3 DNA follows: TGCAGTGCGCACCGGGCCACCGTCACAGATACGCAGTATTTT. Translated: CSAHRATVTDTQYF.

V usage is TRBV6-2 or TRBV6-3 and J usage is TRBJ1-4; 8 bases are shared with TRBD1. Losses at the gene ends were 7 bases for V and 7 bases for J; bases not matched to a gene: 5. Germline lookup yields CDR1 MNHEY and CDR2 SVGEGT. CDR3 length: 13 amino acids. CDR3 DNA sequence: TGTGCCAGCAACAACGACAGGGGTGAAAAACTGTTTTTT. Translated, it gives CASNNDRGEKLFF.

The chain combines TRBV19 with TRBJ1-4; D gene unclear. V lost 3 bases and J lost 7, with 3 bases in between. CDR1 LNHDA and CDR2 SQIVND come from the germline V gene (reference sequence). The CDR3 has 11 residues. In DNA, the CDR3 is TGTGCCAGTAGTATGGGTGAAAAACTGTTTTTT. It translates to CASSMGEKLFF.

The rearrangement joins TRBV5-4 to TRBJ2-2; D is unresolved. CDR3 length: 16 amino acids. Germline CDR1 is SGHNT and CDR2 is YYREEE (reference sequence). The V end was cut by 6 bases, the J end by 0 bases, with 15 bases between. CDR3 amino acids: CASTPGGAANTGELFF. In DNA form, the CDR3 reads TGTGCCAGCACCCCCGGTGGAGCCGCGAACACCGGGGAGCTGTTTTTT.

CDR3 in DNA: TGTGCCAGCGATAGGACAGGGGGCGACACTGAAGCTTTCTTT. Its translation is CASDRTGGDTEAFF. The chain joins TRBV2 to TRBJ1-1; TRBD1 aligns across 11 bases. Germline CDR1 reads SNHLY; CDR2 reads FYNNEI. The V segment lost 8 bases and the J segment 3 bases; nucleotides outside the gene matches: 5. The CDR3 runs to 14 residues.

The rearrangement links TRBV27 to TRBJ2-1, with D hard to call. The CDR3 has 16 amino acids. Between the trimmed V and J ends, which lost 7 bases and 9 bases, there was a span of 25 bases. Germline V gene lookup returns CDR1 MNHEY and CDR2 SMNVEV (reference sequence). The CDR3 nucleotides are TGTGCCAGCACCCTTTTCTCACGGGTTTGGACGGGTGAGCAGTTCTTC. Protein sequence: CASTLFSRVWTGEQFF.

The V and J genes are TRBV11-2 and TRBJ2-4; 7 bases agree with TRBD1. Germline V CDR1 and CDR2: SGHAT, FQNNGV. The J segment lost 9 bases and the V segment lost 5 bases, leaving 4 bases of the junction unmatched. This CDR3 spans 12 amino acids. The CDR3 sequence: CASSPDRTIQYF. Here the CDR3 DNA reads TGTGCCAGCAGCCCGGACAGGACCATTCAGTACTTC.

The rearrangement links TRBV29-1 to TRBJ2-1, with D perhaps matching TRBD2 (5 bases). The CDR3 extends over 15 amino acids. Trimming took off 6 bases at V and 6 bases at J, with 21 bases between the two ends. CDR1 and CDR2 from the germline V gene are SQVTM and ANQGSEA. CDR3 sequence reads: CSVLPRTQTFNEQFF. CDR3 in DNA: TGCAGCGTGCTACCAAGGACTCAGACCTTCAATGAGCAGTTCTTC.

For the CDR3, the DNA is TGCGCCAGCAGCTTGGACGCGGGAGGCTACAATGAGCAGTTCTTC. Encoded protein: CASSLDAGGYNEQFF. The rearrangement uses TRBV5-1 and TRBJ2-1; 8 bases align to TRBD2. Germline V gene data show CDR1 as SGHRS and CDR2 as YFSETQ. The V segment lost 0 bases and the J segment 3 bases; nucleotides outside the gene matches: 2. This CDR3 comprises 15 residues.